This T cell receptor beta chain came from a study of T-cell reconstitution after alpha-beta-depleted transplantation in children (dated by TCRdb to 2016 to 2017). Regarding the complete study: Using TCR repertoire profiling, the study followed T-cell immune reconstitution in a quantitative way in children after TCRalphabeta/CD19-depleted allogeneic hematopoietic cell transplantation. Results and caveats for the whole study, not just this receptor: In some patients, the high TCRbeta diversity seen at day 60 was put down to recipient T cells and intrathymic progenitors that had survived conditioning. The frequencies of hyperexpanded clones fell over the following months, and after one year, T-cell counts and TCRbeta diversity were mostly attributed to newly produced T cells. The apparently early recovery of alphabetaT-cell counts about two months after transplant reportedly depended on only several hundred rapidly expanded clones that came from non-depleted graft cells.

A note on this clonotype: Its specific antigen is unknown. No base-level quality is on record; no much larger clone is a single base apart.

The sample's treatment or condition label, decoded: allogeneic hematopoietic cell transplantation with graft depleted of TCRalphabeta T cells and CD19 B cells. The children who served as transplant recipients had been given grafts of TCRalphabeta/CD19-depleted allogeneic hematopoietic cells. The method behind the library was PCR. Sequenced using an Illumina HiSeq 2500. To normalize quantification of the TCRbeta repertoire, the TCR libraries were built with molecular barcoding that relied on unique molecular identifiers. TCRdb handled the public reads itself, with Q25 trimming in fastp and clone calling in MiXCR, and kept productive beta chains. Rows merge per CDR3 protein into single entries with the most common DNA and genes. For this sample there are fewer than 550,000 distinct CDR3 sequences; roughly 10% appear just once. Around 15% of the sample is held by the ten biggest clonotypes. The germline V end is reduced by 0 bases and the J end by 4 bases; junction bases left unmatched: 8. In the germline V gene (reference sequence), CDR1 corresponds to DFQATT and CDR2 to SNEGSKA. CDR3 length: 16 amino acids, cysteine to phenylalanine. The only DNA kept is the CDR3, 48 bases in frame from the first base.

The sequencing here drew on PBMCs, mostly from graft donor cells, taken 180 days after TCRalphabeta/CD19-depleted stem cell transplant. The rearranged segments are TRBV20-1 and TRBJ2-2, with 7 junctional bases fitting TRBD2. This sequence originates from a female patient aged 2-10 years who had a stem cell transplant for aplastic anemia, so the T cells may come from the graft donor. The base sequence is TGCAGTGCTAGAGATTCACGGGAGGCCCTCACCGGGGAGCTGTTTTTT. Translated, it reads CSARDSREALTGELFF.